This T cell receptor beta chain was documented in a study of identifying expanded T cells in peripheral blood. Profiling relied on immunoSEQ multiplex PCR, and the TCRdb table lists in-frame clones only, not all of them. This repertoire shows approximately 100,000 clones, roughly nine tenths found once; its top ten account for 8% to 9%. Healthy donors had no documented immune events, such as infections, while sampled. The V end was cut by 5 bases, the J end by 0 bases, with 10 bases between. The CDR3 is made up of 13 amino acids. Per germline, CDR1 GTSNPN and CDR2 SVGIG (reference sequence). The study, taken as a whole, reports: Variance in clone template counts between roughly two-week samples significantly increased with total template count across all healthy donors. About 1.3 clones differed between technical replicates, versus approximately 16 and 20 over time.

Of note for this clone: Its target is unknown.

The rearrangement uses TRBV30 and TRBJ1-1; D might be TRBD1 (5 bases). The sequencing input was blood. This clonotype originated in a person aged 18 to 75 in good health. The CDR3 bases are TGTGCCTGGGACAGATCCCTGAACACTGAAGCTTTCTTT. Amino acids: CAWDRSLNTEAFF. Together with reference TRBV30 and TRBJ1-1, the CDR3 gives the full variable domain: SQTIHQWPATLVQPVGSPLSLECTVEGTSNPNLYWYRQAAGRGLQLLFYSVGIGQISSEVPQNLSASRPQDRQFILSSKKLLLSDSGFYLCAWDRSLNTEAFFGQGTRLTVV.